This T cell receptor beta chain was sequenced for a study of blood T cells in healthy people across ages. Comments on this clonotype: Antigen specificity is unknown.

Study-wide points: A greater number of naive CD4+ cells and higher diversity distinguished long-lived donors from aged donors.

Primed by a sample-barcoded 5' primer and a J-beta primer mix, a second PCR proceeded for 7 to 11 cycles. TCRdb recomputed calls from the 5' RACE reads with MiXCR, one row per CDR3 protein. Among 450,000 to 700,000 distinct CDR3 sequences listed, about 26% were seen once. There are 15 residues in the CDR3. Germline trimming cut 3 bases from V and 3 bases from J; bases unmatched to any gene: 6. Germline assignment: CDR1 DFQATT and CDR2 SNEGSKA (reference sequence). This sequence was found in a woman between 65 and 79 years old in good health. The sample taken for sequencing was blood. V usage is TRBV20-1 and J usage is TRBJ2-1, with TRBD2 identical over 9 bases. The CDR3 loop reads CSARGREGFYNEQFF. The CDR3 nucleotides are TGCAGTGCTAGGGGGCGGGAGGGCTTCTACAATGAGCAGTTCTTC.